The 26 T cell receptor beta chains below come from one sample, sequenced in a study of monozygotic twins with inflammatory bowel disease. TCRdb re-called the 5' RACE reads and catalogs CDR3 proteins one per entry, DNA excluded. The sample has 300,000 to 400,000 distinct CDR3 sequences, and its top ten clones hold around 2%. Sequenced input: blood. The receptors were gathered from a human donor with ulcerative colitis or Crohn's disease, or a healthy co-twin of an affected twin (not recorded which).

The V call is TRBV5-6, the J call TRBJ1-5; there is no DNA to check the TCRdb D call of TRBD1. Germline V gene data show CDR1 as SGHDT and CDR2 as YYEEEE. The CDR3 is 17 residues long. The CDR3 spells CASSLRGTGKRDQPQHF.

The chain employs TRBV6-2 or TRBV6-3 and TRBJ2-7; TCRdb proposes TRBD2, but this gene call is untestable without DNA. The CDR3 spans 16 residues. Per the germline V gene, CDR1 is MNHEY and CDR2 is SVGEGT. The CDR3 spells CASSRVSGRAINEQYF.

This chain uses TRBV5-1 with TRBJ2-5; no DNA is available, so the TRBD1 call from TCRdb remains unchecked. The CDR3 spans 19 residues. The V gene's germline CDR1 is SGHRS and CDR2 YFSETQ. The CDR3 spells CASSRRQGNIGTITETQYF.

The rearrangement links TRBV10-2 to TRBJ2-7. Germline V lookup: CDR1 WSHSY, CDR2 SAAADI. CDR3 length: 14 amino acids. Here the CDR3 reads CASSDIGSSYEQYF.

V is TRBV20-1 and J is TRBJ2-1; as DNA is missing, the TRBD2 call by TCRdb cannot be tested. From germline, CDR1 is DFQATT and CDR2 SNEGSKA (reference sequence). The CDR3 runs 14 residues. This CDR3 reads CSASLAGIYNEQFF.

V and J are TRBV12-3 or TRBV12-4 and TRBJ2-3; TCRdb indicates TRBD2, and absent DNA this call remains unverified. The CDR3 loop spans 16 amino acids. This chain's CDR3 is CASSIRLAGGTDTQYF.

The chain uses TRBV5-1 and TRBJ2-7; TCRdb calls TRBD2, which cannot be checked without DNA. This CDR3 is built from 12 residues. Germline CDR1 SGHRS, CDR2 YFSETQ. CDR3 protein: CASTRDFDEQYF.

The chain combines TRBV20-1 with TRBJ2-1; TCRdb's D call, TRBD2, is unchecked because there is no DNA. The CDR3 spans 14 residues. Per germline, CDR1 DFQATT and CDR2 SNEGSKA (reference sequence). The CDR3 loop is CSARDGGSYNEQFF.

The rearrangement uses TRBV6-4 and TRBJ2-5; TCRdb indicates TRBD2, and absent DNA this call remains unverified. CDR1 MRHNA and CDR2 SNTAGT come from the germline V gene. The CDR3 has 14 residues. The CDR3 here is CAAHPGLAGETQYF.

CDR3 loop: CASSATGTPPTGELFF. This sequence joins TRBV7-3 and TRBJ2-2; TCRdb's D gene call, TRBD1, goes unchecked for lack of DNA. This CDR3 spans 16 amino acids. In germline, CDR1 is SGHTA, CDR2 FQGTGA.

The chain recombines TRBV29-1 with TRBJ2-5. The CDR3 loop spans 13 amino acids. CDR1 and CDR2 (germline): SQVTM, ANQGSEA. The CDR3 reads CSVEDIPRGTQYF. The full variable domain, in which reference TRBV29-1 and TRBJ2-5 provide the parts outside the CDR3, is SAVISQKPSRDICQRGTSLTIQCQVDSQVTMMFWYRQQPGQSLTLIATANQGSEATYESGFVIDKFPISRPNLTFSTLTVSNMSPEDSSIYLCSVEDIPRGTQYFGPGTRLLVL.

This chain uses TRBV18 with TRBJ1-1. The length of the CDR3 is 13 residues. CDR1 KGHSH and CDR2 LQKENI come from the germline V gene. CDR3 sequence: CASRYLGNTEAFF.

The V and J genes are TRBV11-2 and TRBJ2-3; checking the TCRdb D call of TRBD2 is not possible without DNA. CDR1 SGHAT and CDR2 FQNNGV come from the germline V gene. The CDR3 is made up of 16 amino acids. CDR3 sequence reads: CASSLDRAGGTDTQYF.

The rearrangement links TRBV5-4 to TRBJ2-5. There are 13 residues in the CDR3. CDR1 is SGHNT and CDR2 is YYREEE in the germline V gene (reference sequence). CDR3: CASSFSAQETQYF.

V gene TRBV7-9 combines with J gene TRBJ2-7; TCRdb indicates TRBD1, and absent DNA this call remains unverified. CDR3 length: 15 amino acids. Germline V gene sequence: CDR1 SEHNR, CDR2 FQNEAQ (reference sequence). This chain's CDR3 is CASSHPGQRPYEQYF.

CDR3 region: CSAISRTLLKEQFF. The chain has TRBV20-1 and TRBJ2-1; lacking DNA, the TRBD2 call made by TCRdb goes unchecked. Germline lookup yields CDR1 DFQATT and CDR2 SNEGSKA (reference sequence). This CDR3 is built from 14 residues.

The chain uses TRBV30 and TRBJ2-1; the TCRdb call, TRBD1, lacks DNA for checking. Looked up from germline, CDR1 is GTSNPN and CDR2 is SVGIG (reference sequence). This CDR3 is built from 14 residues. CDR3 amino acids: CAWRVRQGWGEQFF.

CDR3 protein: CAISRVSTGDSPLHF. V usage is TRBV10-3 and J usage is TRBJ1-6; TCRdb returns TRBD1, unconfirmable since there is no DNA. The germline V gene has CDR1 ENHRY and CDR2 SYGVKD. The CDR3 runs to 15 residues.

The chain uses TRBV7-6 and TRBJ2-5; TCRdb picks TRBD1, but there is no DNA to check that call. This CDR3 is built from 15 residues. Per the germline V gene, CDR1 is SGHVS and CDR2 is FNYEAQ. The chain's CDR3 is CASSLGGQKGETQYF.

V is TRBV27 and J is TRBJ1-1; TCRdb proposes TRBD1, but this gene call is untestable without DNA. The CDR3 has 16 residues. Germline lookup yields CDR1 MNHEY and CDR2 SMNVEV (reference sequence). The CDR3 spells CASRVGAFSQNTEAFF.

CDR3 region: CASSITSGSYNEQFF. The rearrangement joins TRBV9 to TRBJ2-1; absent DNA, TCRdb's TRBD2 call cannot be checked. The CDR3 totals 15 residues. Per the germline V gene, CDR1 is SGDLS and CDR2 is YYNGEE.

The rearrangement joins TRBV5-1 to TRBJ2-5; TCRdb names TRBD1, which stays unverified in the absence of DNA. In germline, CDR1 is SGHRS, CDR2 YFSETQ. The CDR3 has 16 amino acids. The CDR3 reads CASSVDAGGGQETQYF. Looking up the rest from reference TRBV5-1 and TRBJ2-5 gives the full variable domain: KAGVTQTPRYLIKTRGQQVTLSCSPISGHRSVSWYQQTPGQGLQFLFEYFSETQRNKGNFPGRFSGRQFSNSRSEMNVSTLELGDSALYLCASSVDAGGGQETQYFGPGTRLLVL.

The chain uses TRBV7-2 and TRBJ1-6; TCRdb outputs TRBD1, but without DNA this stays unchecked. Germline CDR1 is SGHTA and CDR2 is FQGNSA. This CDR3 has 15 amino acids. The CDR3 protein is CASSSGREPFSPLHF.

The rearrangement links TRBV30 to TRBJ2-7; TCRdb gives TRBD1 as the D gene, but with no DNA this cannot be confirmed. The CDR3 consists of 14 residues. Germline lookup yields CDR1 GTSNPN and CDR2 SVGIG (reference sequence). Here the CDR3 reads CAWSVRDSSYEQYF.

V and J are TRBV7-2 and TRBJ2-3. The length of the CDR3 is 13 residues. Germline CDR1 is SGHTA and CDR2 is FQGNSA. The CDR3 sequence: CASSSEPTDTQYF.

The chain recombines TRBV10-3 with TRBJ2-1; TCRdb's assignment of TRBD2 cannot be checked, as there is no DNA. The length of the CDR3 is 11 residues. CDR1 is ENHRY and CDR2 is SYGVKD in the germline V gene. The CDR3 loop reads CATSREYEQFF.